This TCR beta chain was captured by sequencing in a study of CD8 T cells in Susac syndrome. On this clonotype: The target antigen is unknown.

Overall study results and limits: The study's TCR sequencing and HLA analysis drew on a certain number of individuals. That number was acknowledged as relatively small.

There are 15 residues in the CDR3. Germline lookup yields CDR1 SGHNT and CDR2 YYREEE (reference sequence). V lost 4 bases to trimming and J lost 7 bases, with 18 bases between them. An amount of RNA that ranged from roughly 0.5 to 1 ug was reverse transcribed with random hexamers. Multiplex PCR with immunoSEQ amplified the TCR beta CDR3 across 54 Vbeta and 13 Jbeta. MiXCR, applied by TCRdb to the immunoSEQ multiplex PCR reads, yields one record per CDR3 protein. Of around 200,000 distinct CDR3 sequences in the sample, 85% to 95% were seen once. TCR beta sequencing covered blood CD8+ and CD4+ T cells. Bulk CD8+ and CD4+ cells came from magnetic negative isolation; CD8+ TEMRA by FACS.

The chain carries TRBV5-4 and TRBJ2-1, with TRBD2 as a possible D gene (7 bases). This receptor was identified in a human donor in good health. Sequenced: CD4+ T cells from PBMCs. The CDR3 sequence: CASSPEGERGNEQFF. Written as DNA, the CDR3 is TGTGCCAGCAGCCCCGAGGGGGAGCGGGGTAATGAGCAGTTCTTC.